A single sample is the source of the 32 T cell receptor beta chains below, sequenced in a study of graft-versus-host responses after intestinal transplantation. Profiled with immunoSEQ multiplex PCR; TCRdb holds only in-frame clones, not every one. The sample includes 84,000 or so clones, roughly 84% seen only once; the top ten take around 8%. Their specific antigens are unknown. The sequencing used unstimulated CD8+ T cells sorted from spleen or lymph node cells, collected before transplant. The receptors were sampled from a human donor who was the organ donor for an intestinal transplant.

V gene TRBV27 combines with J gene TRBJ2-1; no clear D. Germline V gene lookup returns CDR1 MNHEY and CDR2 SMNVEV (reference sequence). The CDR3 consists of 15 residues. Between the trimmed V and J ends, which lost 5 bases and 0 bases, there was a span of 11 bases. The CDR3 is CASSPITSSYNEQFF. The CDR3 nucleotides read TGTGCCAGCAGTCCGATCACGAGCTCCTACAATGAGCAGTTCTTC.

The chain recombines TRBV5-1 with TRBJ2-3; D call uncertain. The germline CDR1 and CDR2 sequences are SGHRS and YFSETQ. Trimming shortened V by 1 base and J by 2 bases, and 14 bases separated the two germline ends. CDR3 length equals 16 residues. The CDR3 DNA follows: TGCGCCAGCAGCTTGTCCCAGCTACCCTACACAGATACGCAGTATTTT. Its protein product is CASSLSQLPYTDTQYF.

The V gene is TRBV10-1, the J gene TRBJ2-3; TRBD2 matches at 7 bases. Germline CDR1 and CDR2: WNHNN and SYGVQD (reference sequence). The CDR3 runs 17 residues. V dropped 4 bases and J dropped 0; count of bases not matched to a gene: 10. CDR3 nucleotide sequence: TGCGCCAGCAGTGCATCGAGGCTAGCGGTGAGCACAGATACGCAGTATTTT. Translating it yields CASSASRLAVSTDTQYF.

The chain joins TRBV28 to TRBJ1-3, with D perhaps matching TRBD1 (6 bases). Germline assignment: CDR1 MDHEN and CDR2 SYDVKM. The CDR3 totals 14 residues. The V end was cut by 6 bases, the J end by 4 bases, with 13 bases between. CDR3 DNA sequence: TGTGCCAGCAGCTTCCAGGGGTTCGGAAACACCATATATTTT. Protein product: CASSFQGFGNTIYF.

This chain uses TRBV5-1 with TRBJ1-1, with 8 bases fitting TRBD1. CDR1 and CDR2 from the germline V gene are SGHRS and YFSETQ. The CDR3 has 15 residues. Trimming removed 3 bases from V and 1 base from J; junction bases left unmatched: 5. The CDR3 sequence is CASSSGQVSNTEAFF. The CDR3 DNA is TGCGCCAGCAGCTCGGGACAGGTCTCGAACACTGAAGCTTTCTTT. The variable domain in full, completed from reference TRBV5-1 and TRBJ1-1, reads KAGVTQTPRYLIKTRGQQVTLSCSPISGHRSVSWYQQTPGQGLQFLFEYFSETQRNKGNFPGRFSGRQFSNSRSEMNVSTLELGDSALYLCASSSGQVSNTEAFFGQGTRLTVV.

The chain has TRBV5-5 and TRBJ2-5; 8 positions match TRBD2. V gave up 4 bases and J gave up 4 bases; unmatched junction bases: 9. This CDR3 has 15 amino acids. In germline, CDR1 is SGHKS, CDR2 YYEKEE (reference sequence). CDR3 DNA sequence: TGTGCCAGCAGCCTGCAGGCGGGGGGAGGAGAGACCCAGTACTTC. This codes for CASSLQAGGGETQYF. Combining the CDR3 with reference TRBV5-5 and TRBJ2-5 gives the whole variable domain DAGVTQSPTHLIKTRGQQVTLRCSPISGHKSVSWYQQVLGQGPQFIFQYYEKEERGRGNFPDRFSARQFPNYSSELNVNALLLGDSALYLCASSLQAGGGETQYFGPGTRLLVL.

CDR3 DNA: TGTGCCAGCAGCTTGTCTGGTCCCCTCCCTTATAGCAATCAGCCCCAGCATTTT. Residues: CASSLSGPLPYSNQPQHF. This sequence joins TRBV5-6 and TRBJ1-5, with no clear D. Germline V gene lookup returns CDR1 SGHDT and CDR2 YYEEEE. V gave up 1 base and J gave up 0 bases, with 17 bases separating them. This CDR3 contains 18 residues.

This clone was detected once. Other DNA variants within this sample encode the same CDR3. The chain recombines TRBV6-6 with TRBJ2-3; 7 bases agree with TRBD1. The CDR3 is made up of 15 amino acids. The ends lost 4 bases at V and 0 bases at J; junction bases unmatched: 4. CDR1 and CDR2 from the germline V gene are MNHNY and SVGAGI (reference sequence). CDR3 nucleotide sequence: TGTGCCAGCAGTTCCCGGGACAGAAGCACAGATACGCAGTATTTT. Its protein product is CASSSRDRSTDTQYF.

The chain combines TRBV6-5 with TRBJ2-7, with 7 bases lining up with TRBD1. The junction had 3 bases not matched to a gene; V was cut back by 5 bases and J by 5 bases. This CDR3 spans 12 amino acids. Looked up from germline, CDR1 is MNHEY and CDR2 is SVGAGI. CDR3 coding DNA: TGTGCCAGCAGTCCCGGGACAGACGAGCAGTACTTC. This sequence encodes CASSPGTDEQYF.

The chain has TRBV10-3 and TRBJ1-1, with D unresolved. The CDR3 contains 14 residues. CDR1 and CDR2 from the germline V gene are ENHRY and SYGVKD. V dropped 6 bases and J dropped 3 bases, with 14 bases sitting between them. The CDR3 region has the DNA TGTGCCATCAGACTGCGCCTACTGGACACTGAAGCTTTCTTT. Translating gives CAIRLRLLDTEAFF.

V usage is TRBV29-1 and J usage is TRBJ1-1; 11 bases map to TRBD1. Germline V gives CDR1 SQVTM, CDR2 ANQGSEA. The CDR3 spans 13 residues. Germline trimming cut 4 bases from V and 5 bases from J; bases unmatched to any gene: 3. In nucleotides, the CDR3 is TGCAGCGTTGTAGGGACAGGGGGAACTGAAGCTTTCTTT. It translates to CSVVGTGGTEAFF.

The V gene is TRBV11-2, the J gene TRBJ2-2; the D gene is possibly TRBD1 (6 bases). The CDR3 is made up of 16 amino acids. The V gene's germline CDR1 is SGHAT and CDR2 FQNNGV. V was clipped by 8 bases and J by 6 bases, with 22 bases between them. The CDR3 DNA reads TGTGCCAGCTGGGTGCTTGACAGGATGGGGGCCGGGGAGCTGTTTTTT. Its translation is CASWVLDRMGAGELFF.

This sequence joins TRBV4-2 and TRBJ2-6; D unresolved. Between the trimmed V and J ends, which lost 6 bases and 0 bases, there was a span of 6 bases. The CDR3 is 14 amino acids. The germline CDR1 and CDR2 sequences are LGHNA and YNFKEQ. CDR3 sequence (DNA): TGTGCCAGCAGGGGCTTCTCTGGGGCCAACGTCCTGACTTTC. This codes for CASRGFSGANVLTF.

V usage is TRBV9 and J usage is TRBJ1-6, with 9 positions matching TRBD1. Germline CDR1 is SGDLS and CDR2 is YYNGEE. With V trimmed by 1 base and J by 5 bases, 13 bases remained unmatched. The CDR3 consists of 19 residues. The chain's CDR3 is CASSVNRGPSSADNSPLHF. CDR3 bases: TGTGCCAGCAGCGTAAACAGGGGGCCTTCCTCGGCTGATAATTCACCCCTCCACTTT.

This chain joins TRBV25-1 and TRBJ2-1; D may be TRBD2 (5 bases). Germline CDR1 MGHDK, CDR2 SYGVNS. The CDR3 runs to 15 residues. Trimming took 1 base from V and 6 from J, leaving 13 bases between them. The CDR3 sequence is CASSEWVGGGNEQFF. The CDR3 coding sequence is TGTGCCAGCAGTGAATGGGTAGGAGGAGGCAATGAGCAGTTCTTC.

The V call is TRBV9, the J call TRBJ1-5; the D is unclear. Trimming removed 4 bases at V and 3 bases at J, with 11 bases between. CDR1 SGDLS and CDR2 YYNGEE come from the germline V gene. This CDR3 is 14 amino acids long. The CDR3 nucleotides are TGTGCCAGCAGCCCAGGCGGTTTCAATCAGCCCCAGCATTTT. Amino acid sequence: CASSPGGFNQPQHF.

This sequence joins TRBV6-1 and TRBJ1-5; TRBD1 agrees at 7 bases. V was pared by 0 bases and J by 10 bases, with 6 bases of the junction left unmatched. This CDR3 has 14 amino acids. The germline CDR1 and CDR2 sequences are MNHNS and SASEGT. The CDR3, as DNA: TGTGCCAGCAGTGAAGCAGGGGGCCTTTTTCCCCAGCATTTT. Amino acid sequence: CASSEAGGLFPQHF.

The chain carries TRBV5-5 and TRBJ1-1; D is possibly TRBD1 (5 bases). CDR1 is SGHKS and CDR2 is YYEKEE in the germline V gene (reference sequence). CDR3 length: 19 residues. Trimming took 4 bases from V and 2 from J, leaving 27 bases between them. The CDR3 region is CASSPFLTIILGENTEAFF. In nucleotides, the CDR3 is TGTGCCAGCAGCCCCTTCTTAACGATCATCTTGGGGGAAAACACTGAAGCTTTCTTT. The entire variable domain, with the rest obtained from reference TRBV5-5 and TRBJ1-1, is as follows: DAGVTQSPTHLIKTRGQQVTLRCSPISGHKSVSWYQQVLGQGPQFIFQYYEKEERGRGNFPDRFSARQFPNYSSELNVNALLLGDSALYLCASSPFLTIILGENTEAFFGQGTRLTVV.

The chain carries TRBV11-3 and TRBJ2-1; the match to TRBD1 covers 7 bases. V lost 1 base to trimming and J lost 10 bases; unmatched junction nucleotides: 7. The CDR3 runs 14 residues. Germline V gene sequence: CDR1 SGHNT, CDR2 YENEEA. Here the CDR3 DNA reads TGTGCCAGCAGCTTAGGGCAGGGGGTCAAGGAGCAGTTCTTC. Protein product: CASSLGQGVKEQFF.

The chain recombines TRBV10-1 with TRBJ2-7; D gene uncertain. The CDR3 has 14 residues. Trimming took 3 bases from V and 2 from J, leaving 11 bases between them. Germline lookup yields CDR1 WNHNN and CDR2 SYGVQD (reference sequence). For the CDR3, the DNA is TGCGCCAGCAGTGATCAGGCCCTGCCCTACGAGCAGTACTTC. Amino acid sequence: CASSDQALPYEQYF.

This clone came up a few times. V is TRBV7-6 and J is TRBJ1-1; 10 bases agree with TRBD1. The V segment lost 5 bases and the J segment 6 bases; nucleotides outside the gene matches: 6. From germline, CDR1 is SGHVS and CDR2 FNYEAQ. This CDR3 has 14 amino acids. Here the CDR3 DNA reads TGTGCCAGCAGCCCCGGGACAGGGGTCTCTGAAGCTTTCTTT. Residues: CASSPGTGVSEAFF.

The V gene is TRBV6-1, the J gene TRBJ2-2; weak D call: TRBD2 (5 bases). The CDR3 consists of 16 residues. Trimming took 0 bases from V and 11 from J, leaving 19 bases between them. The germline V gene encodes CDR1 MNHNS and CDR2 SASEGT. This CDR3 is CASSEAYPWAGRELFF. CDR3 DNA sequence: TGTGCCAGCAGTGAAGCGTATCCTTGGGCGGGCAGAGAGCTGTTTTTT.

The V call is TRBV27, the J call TRBJ2-5; 9 nucleotides line up with TRBD2. The J segment lost 5 bases and the V segment lost 8 bases, leaving 9 bases of the junction unmatched. This CDR3 is built from 14 residues. CDR1 and CDR2 (germline): MNHEY, SMNVEV (reference sequence). CDR3 in amino acids: CASRPGLALETQYF. The DNA of the CDR3 is TGTGCCAGCCGACCGGGACTAGCTTTGGAGACCCAGTACTTC.

The chain joins TRBV4-1 to TRBJ1-5; the match to TRBD1 covers 8 bases. The germline gives CDR1 MGHRA, CDR2 YSYEKL. V lost 2 bases to trimming and J lost 5 bases; unmatched junction nucleotides: 2. The CDR3 sequence is 14 residues long. This CDR3 is CASSQPGGHQPQHF. The CDR3 DNA is TGCGCCAGCAGCCAACCAGGGGGCCATCAGCCCCAGCATTTT.

The chain couples TRBV9 to TRBJ2-5; 10 nucleotides agree with TRBD2. The germline V gene has CDR1 SGDLS and CDR2 YYNGEE. The CDR3 sequence is 17 residues long. The V gene end was trimmed by 4 bases and the J gene end by 4 bases; junction bases not matched to a gene: 13. The CDR3 DNA sequence: TGTGCCAGCAGCCCCAGTCTAGCGGGGGCGGTGGGAGAGACCCAGTACTTC. Its translation: CASSPSLAGAVGETQYF.

V gene TRBV27 combines with J gene TRBJ2-5; D may correspond to TRBD1 or TRBD2 (6 bases each). The J call may be in error: the DNA end matches TRBJ2-7 better. This CDR3 region has 15 residues. CDR1 and CDR2 from the germline V gene are MNHEY and SMNVEV (reference sequence). CDR3: CASSLYISEGGEQYF. The CDR3 DNA reads TGTGCCAGCAGTTTATATATTAGTGAGGGGGGCGAGCAGTACTTC.

This chain links TRBV7-2 with TRBJ1-2; no definite D call. This CDR3 region has 15 residues. Per the germline V gene, CDR1 is SGHTA and CDR2 is FQGNSA. V was shortened by 5 bases and J by 6 bases, with 19 bases between the two germline ends. Here the CDR3 DNA reads TGTGCCAGCAGCCCGGCGTCACCCCCACCCGATGGCTACACCTTC. Translating it yields CASSPASPPPDGYTF.

V gene TRBV5-5 combines with J gene TRBJ1-1; the D gene is possibly TRBD1 (6 bases). V was shortened by 7 bases and J by 5 bases, with 21 bases between the two germline ends. This CDR3 has 15 residues. CDR1 and CDR2 from the germline V gene are SGHKS and YYEKEE (reference sequence). In DNA, the CDR3 is TGTGCCAGCGAGCTGGGACACTCCGGGGATACTGAAGCTTTCTTT. It yields the protein CASELGHSGDTEAFF.

The V call is TRBV5-1, the J call TRBJ2-1; D gene uncertain. The CDR3 is 12 residues long. Looked up from germline, CDR1 is SGHRS and CDR2 is YFSETQ. Trimming removed 2 bases from V and 9 bases from J, with 9 bases in between. The CDR3 loop is CASSLANSEQFF. CDR3 in DNA: TGCGCCAGCAGCTTAGCGAATAGTGAGCAGTTCTTC.

This clone was recorded a few times. The DNA of the CDR3 is TGTGCCCGTACAACGGGGGTTAACTATGGCTACACCTTC. This codes for CARTTGVNYGYTF. The chain carries TRBV30 and TRBJ1-2, with D possibly TRBD1 on 5 matching bases. The CDR3 has 13 residues. V gave up 8 bases and J gave up 1 base, with 14 bases separating them. Germline V CDR1 and CDR2: GTSNPN, SVGIG (reference sequence). Together with reference TRBV30 and TRBJ1-2, the CDR3 gives the full variable domain: SQTIHQWPATLVQPVGSPLSLECTVEGTSNPNLYWYRQAAGRGLQLLFYSVGIGQISSEVPQNLSASRPQDRQFILSSKKLLLSDSGFYLCARTTGVNYGYTFGSGTRLTVV.

The chain recombines TRBV5-1 with TRBJ1-1; TRBD1 matches at 8 bases. The CDR3 spans 16 residues. The V segment lost 0 bases and the J segment 1 base; nucleotides outside the gene matches: 5. Germline V gene lookup returns CDR1 SGHRS and CDR2 YFSETQ. Here the CDR3 DNA reads TGCGCCAGCAGCTTGGGGACAGGGTGGGGGAACACTGAAGCTTTCTTT. The encoded protein is CASSLGTGWGNTEAFF.

The rearrangement uses TRBV5-6 and TRBJ2-7; the match to TRBD1 covers 8 bases. The germline gives CDR1 SGHDT, CDR2 YYEEEE. The CDR3 has 15 residues. Germline trimming cut 6 bases from V and 7 bases from J; bases unmatched to any gene: 15. The CDR3 DNA follows: TGTGCCAGCATCGTGCTAGGGCAGGGGGCGGAGGAGCAGTACTTC. Translating gives CASIVLGQGAEEQYF.